The 2 T cell receptor beta chains below come from one sample, sequenced in a study of T cell changes during pregnancy in multiple sclerosis. The assay was immunoSEQ multiplex PCR, and TCRdb's table has in-frame clones only and misses some. The sample lists tens of thousands of clones; 85% to 95% were seen once. The input for sequencing was peripheral blood, taken in the second trimester of pregnancy. The receptor set was obtained from a female donor in good health, enrolled as a control in a pregnancy study.

The rearrangement joins TRBV7-9 to TRBJ1-3; D possibly corresponds to TRBD1 (6 bases). The germline V and J ends were trimmed by 5 bases and 3 bases, with 11 bases remaining between them. Germline CDR1 reads SEHNR; CDR2 reads FQNEAQ (reference sequence). CDR3 length: 14 residues. CDR3 amino acids: CASSLGQFGNTIYF. The CDR3 DNA follows: TGTGCCAGCAGCCTAGGACAGTTTGGAAACACCATATATTTT.

The genes are TRBV5-1 and TRBJ1-2; the D gene is possibly TRBD1 (5 bases). CDR1 is SGHRS and CDR2 is YFSETQ in the germline V gene. Trimming took 5 bases from V and 0 from J, leaving 14 bases between them. The CDR3 is 15 residues long. CDR3 sequence: CASRTGAAANYGYTF. CDR3 DNA: TGCGCCAGCAGAACTGGGGCGGCAGCTAACTATGGCTACACCTTC. Filled out from reference TRBV5-1 and TRBJ1-2, the complete variable domain reads KAGVTQTPRYLIKTRGQQVTLSCSPISGHRSVSWYQQTPGQGLQFLFEYFSETQRNKGNFPGRFSGRQFSNSRSEMNVSTLELGDSALYLCASRTGAAANYGYTFGSGTRLTVV.